This is a list of T cell receptor beta chains from one sample in a study of T cell responses to AZD1222 COVID-19 vaccine. The method was immunoSEQ multiplex PCR; TCRdb's version includes in-frame clones alone and lacks a portion of them. The repertoire includes more than 140,000 clones, around 89% of them detected once, and 2.2% sits in the top ten. Specimen: peripheral blood, collected on day 0 of AZD1222 vaccination. The receptors come from an adult in good health. CDR3s include the opening cysteine and the closing phenylalanine or tryptophan. D genes are given only for firm matches. A clone size is listed for some rows: how often the clone was seen (once, few, many), or a class if it is expanded.

size	D	V	J	DNA	CDR3
.	.	TRBV28	TRBJ1-2	TGTGCCAGCAGCCCGGGAGGGGCCGGCACCTTC	CASSPGGAGTF
once	.	TRBV7-8	TRBJ2-7	TGTGCCAGCAGCTTGGGGGCAGGGCGCTACGAGCAGTACTTC	CASSLGAGRYEQYF
once	.	TRBV2	TRBJ2-1	TGTGCCAGCACCAAGGAAGGGCCCCCCCAGGTGAATGAGCAGTTCTTC	CASTKEGPPQVNEQFF
.	.	TRBV7-8	TRBJ2-7	TGTGCCAGCAGCCACGGCCGCAGCTCCTACGAGCAGTACTTC	CASSHGRSSYEQYF
few	TRBD1	TRBV19	TRBJ2-7	TGTGCCAGTCAACCGGGACAGGGCTACGAGCAGTACTTC	CASQPGQGYEQYF
.	TRBD1	TRBV4-1	TRBJ2-7	TGCGCCAGCAGCCAAAACAGGGGGATCGAGCAGTACTTC	CASSQNRGIEQYF
.	.	TRBV11-3	TRBJ2-7	TGTGCCAGCAGCTTGGCACCAGGGGAGCAGTACTTC	CASSLAPGEQYF
.	.	TRBV12-3/TRBV12-4	TRBJ2-2	TGTGCCAGCAGGATAACGAACACCGGGGAGCTGTTTTTT	CASRITNTGELFF
once	.	TRBV25-1	TRBJ1-2	TGTGCCAGCAGTGAGGTGGGGAACTATGGCTACACCTTC	CASSEVGNYGYTF
.	.	TRBV19	TRBJ2-7	TGTGCCAGTAGTATAGCACCAGGGGTTCCCTACGAGCAGTACTTC	CASSIAPGVPYEQYF
.	.	TRBV2	TRBJ1-1	TGTGCCAGCATGCGTTGGCCGCCGTCGGGTACTGAAGCTTTCTTT	CASMRWPPSGTEAFF
.	TRBD2	TRBV5-5	TRBJ2-1	TGTGCCAGCAGCGCCGCAGCGGGAGGCCCCCACAATGAGCAGTTCTTC	CASSAAAGGPHNEQFF
.	TRBD1	TRBV5-6	TRBJ2-3	TGTGCCAGCAGCTCCGGGACAGGGGGCCAAACGCAGTATTTT	CASSSGTGGQTQYF
.	.	TRBV27	TRBJ2-1	.	CASSFLEKTLSYNEQFF
.	TRBD1	TRBV4-3	TRBJ2-7	TGCGCCAGCAGCCAAGCCGCCGGGACAGTCTACGAGCAGTACTTC	CASSQAAGTVYEQYF
.	TRBD1	TRBV11-3	TRBJ2-7	TGTGCCAGCAGCTTCGCACAGGGGGCCTACGAGCAGTACTTC	CASSFAQGAYEQYF
once	.	TRBV15	TRBJ1-5	TGTGCCACCAGCAGAGTGAGAGGTAGCAATCAGCCCCAGCATTTT	CATSRVRGSNQPQHF
.	.	TRBV5-4	TRBJ1-2	TGTGCCAGCAGCTTGTCGGGGGGCGAGAACTATGGCTACACCTTC	CASSLSGGENYGYTF
.	.	TRBV29-1	TRBJ2-7	TGCAGCGTTGAAGACATCTCCTACGAGCAGTACTTC	CSVEDISYEQYF
few	.	TRBV7-2	TRBJ2-3	TGTGCCAGCAGCTTTGGTGCGGCGACAGATACGCAGTATTTT	CASSFGAATDTQYF
once	.	TRBV7-8	TRBJ1-1	TGTGCCAGCAGCCTGGGGGCGGGGAACACTGAAGCTTTCTTT	CASSLGAGNTEAFF
.	.	TRBV20-1	TRBJ2-5	TGCAGTGCTAGTGGGACGGAGACCCAGTACTTC	CSASGTETQYF
.	TRBD1	TRBV29-1	TRBJ1-1	TGCAGCGTTACCTTGGGACAGGGCGACACTGAAGCTTTCTTT	CSVTLGQGDTEAFF
.	.	TRBV5-1	TRBJ1-6	TGCGCCAGCAGCTTGGGGTACTCCAGGGACGGGTATTCACCCCTCCACTTT	CASSLGYSRDGYSPLHF
.	TRBD1	TRBV28	TRBJ2-7	TGTGCCAGCAGTTTATTCGCCCAGCCTGAACCACAGGGGGCAGGGTACTTC	CASSLFAQPEPQGAGYF
.	.	TRBV7-6	TRBJ1-4	TGTGCCAGCAGCTTAGCGGGGACAACTAATGAAAAACTGTTTTTT	CASSLAGTTNEKLFF
.	.	TRBV7-9	TRBJ2-7	TGTGCCAGCAGCCCCCCGGCAGGAATATACGAGCAGTACTTC	CASSPPAGIYEQYF
.	TRBD1	TRBV5-1	TRBJ2-2	TGCGCCAGCAGCTGGACAGGTACCGGGGAGCTGTTTTTT	CASSWTGTGELFF
.	TRBD1	TRBV6-5	TRBJ2-7	TGTGCCAGCAGTCGGGACAGCCGTTCCTACGAGCAGTACTTC	CASSRDSRSYEQYF
.	.	TRBV7-2	TRBJ1-3	TGTGCCAGCAGCCGGGACGCCTCTGGAAACACCATATATTTT	CASSRDASGNTIYF
.	.	TRBV19	TRBJ1-1	TGTGCCAGTAGTATAACATACACTGAAGCTTTCTTT	CASSITYTEAFF
few	TRBD1	TRBV9	TRBJ1-1	TGTGCCAGCAGCATATCCCCGGGACAGGGAAGTGAAGCTTTCTTT	CASSISPGQGSEAFF
few	.	TRBV18	TRBJ2-7	TGTGCCAGCTCACCCTACATGGGGGCCGGTTACGAGCAGTACTTC	CASSPYMGAGYEQYF
.	TRBD1	TRBV19	TRBJ1-1	TGTGCCAGTAGTCGAGACAGGGGCGGCACTGAAGCTTTCTTT	CASSRDRGGTEAFF
.	TRBD2	TRBV30	TRBJ2-7	TGTGCCTGCCGACTAGCGGGGGGCTACGAGCAGTACTTC	CACRLAGGYEQYF
few	.	TRBV7-3	TRBJ2-1	TGTGCCAGCAGTTTAGGCGGGACAACCATAAGCGATGAGCAGTTCTTC	CASSLGGTTISDEQFF
.	TRBD1	TRBV25-1	TRBJ1-1	TGTGCCAGCAGTCCTCGGACAGGGGGCCGAACTGAAGCTTTCTTT	CASSPRTGGRTEAFF
.	.	TRBV9	TRBJ1-6	TGTGCCAGCAGCGTCATGTGGGGCCCCGATTCACCCCTCCACTTT	CASSVMWGPDSPLHF
.	TRBD2	TRBV19	TRBJ2-1	TGTGCCAGTAGTATAGCGAGGACTAGCGGGAACAATGAGCAGTTCTTC	CASSIARTSGNNEQFF
.	TRBD1	TRBV7-6	TRBJ2-7	TGTGCCAGCAGCCCCCGACAGGGGAAGCACGAGCAGTACTTC	CASSPRQGKHEQYF
.	.	TRBV30	TRBJ1-6	TGTGCCTGGAGCCCAAACCAAAATTCACCCCTCCACTTT	CAWSPNQNSPLHF
few	.	TRBV14	TRBJ2-7	TGTGCCAGCAGCCGACAGGACCGGCTCGAGCAGTACTTC	CASSRQDRLEQYF
.	.	TRBV7-2	TRBJ2-2	TGTGCCAGCAGTCCACAGGTGGCGAACACCGGGGAGCTGTTTTTT	CASSPQVANTGELFF
.	.	TRBV21-1	TRBJ1-5	TGTGCCAGCAGCAACCCCGGGACAGGGGGCGGTCAGCCCCAGCATTTT	CASSNPGTGGGQPQHF
.	TRBD1	TRBV9	TRBJ1-6	TGTGCCAGCAGCCCGGGACAGAGTAATTCACCCCTCCACTTT	CASSPGQSNSPLHF
.	.	TRBV11-3	TRBJ2-2	TGTGCCAGCAGCTTCGGCAGCTCGAACACCGGGGAGCTGTTTTTT	CASSFGSSNTGELFF
.	TRBD2	TRBV24-1	TRBJ2-1	TGTGCCACCAGTGCTGGCGGGAGAGCGAATGAGCAGTTCTTC	CATSAGGRANEQFF
.	.	TRBV30	TRBJ2-3	TGTGCCTGGAGTGCCGAGGGGAGGACAGATACGCAGTATTTT	CAWSAEGRTDTQYF
.	TRBD1	TRBV12-3/TRBV12-4	TRBJ1-1	TGTGCCAGCAGGCCGACAGGGGGCCCTGAAGCTTTCTTT	CASRPTGGPEAFF
.	TRBD2	TRBV11-2	TRBJ2-2	TGTGCCAGCAGCCTGGGACTAGCGGGAGGTGGGGAGCTGTTTTTT	CASSLGLAGGGELFF
.	.	TRBV9	TRBJ1-2	TGTGCCAGCAGCGTAGGAGGGGGAGCGGACTATGGCTACACCTTC	CASSVGGGADYGYTF
.	TRBD2	TRBV27	TRBJ2-1	TGTGCCAGCAGTTTGAGGCGGGGGGCGGGTGAGCAGTTCTTC	CASSLRRGAGEQFF